This paragraph reports one TCR beta chain. Its antigen is still unknown. This specimen comes from a study of T cell responses to AZD1222 COVID-19 vaccine. Study-wide findings and caveats: Dominant at 160-218 and 743-854, vaccine-associated CD4 TCRs also spanned spike.

V shed 4 bases and J shed 3 bases, with 25 bases lying between them. This CDR3 has 18 residues. Germline lookup yields CDR1 MDHEN and CDR2 SYDVKM. The table came from immunoSEQ multiplex PCR; TCRdb's copy has only in-frame clones and leaves some out. The sample yields roughly 130,000 clones, roughly 90% seen once. The chain links TRBV28 to TRBJ2-7, with D uncertain. The TCR comes from an adult in good health. The sequenced sample was peripheral blood, obtained on day 0 of AZD1222 vaccination. The CDR3 nucleotides are TGTGCCAGCAGTTCCATATTATCCGGGCCTCCCGAAAACTACGAGCAGTACTTC. Translating it yields CASSSILSGPPENYEQYF.